What follows describes a single T cell receptor (beta chain). V lost 0 bases to trimming and J lost 1 base, with 7 bases between them. There are 14 residues in the CDR3. The germline V gene has CDR1 SGHRS and CDR2 YFSETQ. Some clones are missing from TCRdb's copy, which holds only in-frame ones; the method was immunoSEQ multiplex PCR. Altogether about 49,000 clones are present, approximately 90% being singletons, with the ten largest covering 3.5% to 5%. The entry originates in a study of technical replicates of blood from a few donors. V is TRBV5-1 and J is TRBJ2-5; D is possibly TRBD2 (5 bases). This sequence originates from a human donor in good health. Some clones in this sample may be carry-over from other donors' samples. The sequenced material came from PBMCs. For the CDR3, the DNA is TGCGCCAGCAGCTTGGGAGGGCCCCAAGAGACCCAGTACTTC. This gives the protein CASSLGGPQETQYF.